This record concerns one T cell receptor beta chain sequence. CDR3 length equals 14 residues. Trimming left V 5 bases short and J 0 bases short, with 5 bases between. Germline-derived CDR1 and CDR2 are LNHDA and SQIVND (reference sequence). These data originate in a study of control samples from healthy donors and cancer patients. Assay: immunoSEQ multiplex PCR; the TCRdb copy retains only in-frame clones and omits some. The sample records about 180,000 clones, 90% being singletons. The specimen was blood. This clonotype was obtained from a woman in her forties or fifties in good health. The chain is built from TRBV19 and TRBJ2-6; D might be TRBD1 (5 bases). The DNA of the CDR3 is TGTGCCAGTAGTCAGGGCTCTGGGGCCAACGTCCTGACTTTC. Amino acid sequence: CASSQGSGANVLTF.